This T cell receptor (beta chain) was observed in a study of beta chain features in type 1 diabetes. Sequencing targeted expressed TCRB transcripts, as all isolated RNA had been reverse transcribed. Profiled with immunoSEQ multiplex PCR; TCRdb holds only in-frame clones, not every one. The sample lists approximately 380,000 clones; more than 13% were seen once. The CDR3 totals 16 residues. The junction had 11 bases not matched to a gene; V was cut back by 0 bases and J by 7 bases. CDR1 and CDR2 from the germline V gene are GTSNPN and SVGIG (reference sequence). This sequence originates from a woman aged 18-29 years in good health. The sequencing input was naive CD4+ T cells from blood. The chain has TRBV30 and TRBJ2-1; TRBD2 aligns across 8 bases. The CDR3 spells CAWSVLLAGGMNEQFF. In DNA form, the CDR3 reads TGTGCCTGGAGTGTTCTCTTGGCGGGAGGCATGAATGAGCAGTTCTTC.